The next 32 T cell receptor beta chains were all read from a single sample in a study of cytomegalovirus exposure and HLA in healthy donors. Both 60 Vbeta primers and 13 Jbeta primers went into the PCR. The assay was immunoSEQ multiplex PCR, and TCRdb's table has in-frame clones only and misses some. The repertoire holds about 82,000 clones, around 77% seen once, with 2.5% to 4% in the top ten. Source material: PBMCs. These receptors originate from a middle-aged man in good health and CMV-seronegative.

This clone was picked up a small number of times. The junction differs from germline at one of its ends, possibly a read error. The chain joins TRBV7-9 to TRBJ1-2; D call uncertain. The CDR3 sequence is 13 residues long. Germline lookup yields CDR1 SEHNR and CDR2 FQNEAQ (reference sequence). CDR3 loop: CSSSFPGNYGYTF. DNA for the CDR3: TGTTCCAGCAGCTTTCCCGGGAACTATGGCTACACCTTC.

The chain recombines TRBV7-2 with TRBJ1-2, with 8 positions matching TRBD1. CDR3 length: 15 residues. The germline V gene encodes CDR1 SGHTA and CDR2 FQGNSA. V shed 5 bases and J 4 bases; nucleotides not matched to a gene: 9. CDR3 DNA: TGTGCCAGCAGCACCGGACAGGGAGGATCCTATGGCTACACCTTC. Protein: CASSTGQGGSYGYTF. The whole variable domain, filled in from reference TRBV7-2 and TRBJ1-2, reads GAGVSQSPSNKVTEKGKDVELRCDPISGHTALYWYRQSLGQGLEFLIYFQGNSAPDKSGLPSDRFSAERTGGSVSTLTIQRTQQEDSAVYLCASSTGQGGSYGYTFGSGTRLTVV.

This chain joins TRBV6-5 and TRBJ1-1; 8 positions agree with TRBD1. V trimming: 8 bases; J trimming: 4 bases; junction bases outside the gene matches: 12. This CDR3 contains 15 residues. CDR1 and CDR2 from the germline V gene are MNHEY and SVGAGI. The CDR3 reads CASAPRVQGVTEAFF. The CDR3, as DNA: TGTGCCAGCGCCCCGCGGGTACAGGGGGTCACTGAAGCTTTCTTT.

This rearrangement joins TRBV10-1 to TRBJ1-5, with TRBD1 identical over 8 bases. The CDR3 has 15 amino acids. Germline assignment: CDR1 WNHNN and CDR2 SYGVQD (reference sequence). J was trimmed by 7 bases and V by 2 bases; bases with no gene match: 7. CDR3 residues: CASSEGGQGRQPQHF. CDR3 DNA sequence: TGCGCCAGCAGTGAGGGAGGACAGGGAAGGCAGCCCCAGCATTTT.

This clone was observed a handful of times. The chain employs TRBV5-1 and TRBJ1-1, with a possible D match to TRBD1 (5 bases). The germline V gene encodes CDR1 SGHRS and CDR2 YFSETQ. The length of the CDR3 is 14 residues. Trimming cost V 0 bases and J 1 base, with 7 bases left between them. This chain's CDR3 is CASSLAQGNTEAFF. Here the CDR3 DNA reads TGCGCCAGCAGCTTGGCTCAGGGGAACACTGAAGCTTTCTTT.

This chain uses TRBV2 with TRBJ2-3; a possible D gene is TRBD2 (5 bases). The germline V and J ends were trimmed by 8 bases and 2 bases, with 20 bases remaining between them. The V gene's germline CDR1 is SNHLY and CDR2 FYNNEI. The CDR3 length is 16 residues. CDR3 in DNA: TGTGCCAGCCACGGGGAGAGCCCCCGGGCCACAGATACGCAGTATTTT. Translated, it gives CASHGESPRATDTQYF.

The chain has TRBV7-2 and TRBJ1-2, with 10 bases identical to TRBD1. The CDR3 is 15 amino acids. CDR1 is SGHTA, CDR2 FQGNSA, per germline. Trimming took 5 bases from V and 7 from J; bases not matched to a gene: 10. The CDR3 DNA is TGTGCCAGCAGCAGATCCGGGACAGGGGTTCCTGGCTACACCTTC. As protein: CASSRSGTGVPGYTF.

The genes are TRBV6-5 and TRBJ2-5; D is perhaps TRBD1 (6 bases). Between the trimmed V and J ends, which lost 4 bases and 1 base, there was a span of 10 bases. Germline CDR1 reads MNHEY; CDR2 reads SVGAGI. This CDR3 is built from 14 residues. CDR3 sequence reads: CASSSGTTQETQYF. The CDR3 region has the DNA TGTGCCAGCAGTTCCGGGACAACCCAAGAGACCCAGTACTTC.

This clone was counted between two and nine times. The chain couples TRBV20-1 to TRBJ2-7; D is unresolved. The CDR3 has 11 residues. The V end was cut by 1 base, the J end by 6 bases, with 7 bases between. The germline V gene encodes CDR1 DFQATT and CDR2 SNEGSKA (reference sequence). DNA of the CDR3: TGCAGTGCTAGAGTGGAGCGCGAGCAGTACTTC. The encoded protein is CSARVEREQYF.

The V and J genes are TRBV7-9 and TRBJ2-2, with 15 bases aligning to TRBD2. Germline V gives CDR1 SEHNR, CDR2 FQNEAQ (reference sequence). CDR3 size: 19 residues. The J segment lost 0 bases and the V segment lost 6 bases, leaving 8 bases of the junction unmatched. The CDR3 sequence: CASRAAGLAGGTNTGELFF. The CDR3 nucleotides read TGTGCCAGCAGGGCAGCGGGACTAGCGGGGGGTACGAACACCGGGGAGCTGTTTTTT.

This sequence joins TRBV27 and TRBJ1-4; 7 positions match TRBD1. This CDR3 has 15 amino acids. CDR1 is MNHEY and CDR2 is SMNVEV in the germline V gene (reference sequence). V trimming: 5 bases; J trimming: 8 bases; junction bases outside the gene matches: 11. CDR3: CASSPARGRGEKLFF. As DNA, the CDR3 is TGTGCCAGCAGTCCGGCTAGGGGGCGCGGGGAAAAACTGTTTTTT. Filled out from reference TRBV27 and TRBJ1-4, the complete variable domain reads EAQVTQNPRYLITVTGKKLTVTCSQNMNHEYMSWYRQDPGLGLRQIYYSMNVEVTDKGDVPEGYKVSRKEKRNFPLILESPSPNQTSLYFCASSPARGRGEKLFFGSGTQLSVL.

The chain uses TRBV23-1 and TRBJ2-5; 8 nucleotides agree with TRBD2. TRBV23-1 is given ORF status, its function remaining uncertain. V lost 2 bases and J lost 4; bases outside the gene matches: 12. The CDR3 totals 17 residues. This CDR3 is CASSQPGRGGRRETQYF. DNA of the CDR3: TGCGCCAGCAGTCAACCGGGTCGGGGGGGGAGACGAGAGACCCAGTACTTC.

This clone was observed many times. The rearrangement joins TRBV12-5 to TRBJ2-6; 9 bases map to TRBD1. V dropped 6 bases and J dropped 3; count of bases not matched to a gene: 6. This CDR3 contains 16 residues. Germline V gene lookup returns CDR1 LGHNT and CDR2 FRNRAP. The CDR3 loop is CASGTGQGFGANVLTF. CDR3 bases: TGTGCTAGTGGCACTGGACAGGGGTTTGGGGCCAACGTCCTGACTTTC.

In this sample, this clone turned up a few times. In DNA form, the CDR3 reads TGTGCCAGCAGTTTAACGGCGGGGGGTTCACCCCTCCACTTT. Translation gives CASSLTAGGSPLHF. V is TRBV27 and J is TRBJ1-6; possibly TRBD1 for D (5 bases). The CDR3 spans 14 residues. CDR1 and CDR2 from the germline V gene are MNHEY and SMNVEV (reference sequence). Trimming shortened V by 2 bases and J by 9 bases, and 11 bases separated the two germline ends.

This chain joins TRBV10-3 and TRBJ2-7, with TRBD1 matching 7 bases. Per germline, CDR1 ENHRY and CDR2 SYGVKD. There are 12 residues in the CDR3. Trimming removed 10 bases from V and 6 bases from J; junction bases left unmatched: 9. The CDR3 here is CATFTGEGEQYF. CDR3 DNA: TGTGCCACTTTTACAGGGGAAGGCGAGCAGTACTTC.

V is TRBV7-2 and J is TRBJ2-1; 7 bases align to TRBD2. CDR1 SGHTA and CDR2 FQGNSA come from the germline V gene. J gave up 15 bases and V 8 bases, and 10 bases lay outside the gene matches. CDR3 length: 11 amino acids. CDR3 nucleotides: TGTGCCAGCGGAGCGGGGCTCGATCTGTTCTTC. It encodes CASGAGLDLFF.

The rearrangement links TRBV27 to TRBJ2-3; no firm D call. The germline V gene encodes CDR1 MNHEY and CDR2 SMNVEV (reference sequence). The length of the CDR3 is 13 residues. Trimming pared 6 bases from V and 5 bases from J, leaving 12 bases between. The CDR3 region has the DNA TGTGCCAGCAGGAGTTACGTCCAAGATACGCAGTATTTT. This translates into CASRSYVQDTQYF.

CDR3 protein: CASSQDGGQGNQPQHF. The CDR3 DNA sequence: TGCGCCAGCAGCCAAGATGGGGGACAGGGCAATCAGCCCCAGCATTTT. The chain combines TRBV4-1 with TRBJ1-5; 8 bases are shared with TRBD1. Germline assignment: CDR1 MGHRA and CDR2 YSYEKL. V gave up 0 bases and J gave up 2 bases; unmatched junction bases: 3. This CDR3 is 16 amino acids long.

This chain's CDR3 is CASSLGRYEQYF. The CDR3 DNA reads TGCGCCAGCAGCTTGGGCAGATACGAGCAGTACTTC. The chain joins TRBV5-1 to TRBJ2-7; D is unclear. Germline lookup yields CDR1 SGHRS and CDR2 YFSETQ. V lost 0 bases and J lost 4, with 5 bases in between. This CDR3 contains 12 residues.

A note on this clone: Distinct nucleotide sequences in the sample also encode this CDR3. This sequence joins TRBV5-1 and TRBJ2-5; 9 bases align to TRBD2. The CDR3 has 17 residues. The junction had 11 bases not matched to a gene; V was cut back by 4 bases and J by 1 base. Per germline, CDR1 SGHRS and CDR2 YFSETQ. This CDR3 is CASSSGGSGGTQETQYF. The CDR3 nucleotides read TGCGCCAGCAGCAGCGGGGGGAGCGGGGGGACCCAAGAGACCCAGTACTTC.

The J gene is TRBJ2-3, the V gene TRBV4-1; 7 bases match TRBD2. Germline values: CDR1 MGHRA, CDR2 YSYEKL. CDR3 length: 14 amino acids. Germline trimming cut 2 bases from V and 8 bases from J; bases unmatched to any gene: 7. CDR3 DNA sequence: TGCGCCAGCAGCCAAATAGCGGGTGCGTCTACGCAGTATTTT. Translating it yields CASSQIAGASTQYF.

This rearrangement joins TRBV6-6 to TRBJ2-1, with TRBD2 as a possible D gene (5 bases). Between the trimmed V and J ends, which lost 0 bases and 4 bases, there was a span of 13 bases. This CDR3 spans 16 amino acids. The germline V gene has CDR1 MNHNY and CDR2 SVGAGI (reference sequence). The CDR3 reads CASSYSIGGLYNEQFF. CDR3 DNA sequence: TGTGCCAGCAGTTACTCGATTGGCGGGCTTTACAATGAGCAGTTCTTC.

The chain links TRBV6-5 to TRBJ1-6; D may be TRBD1 (6 bases). Between the trimmed V and J ends, which lost 2 bases and 10 bases, there was a span of 12 bases. Germline V gene lookup returns CDR1 MNHEY and CDR2 SVGAGI. This CDR3 has 14 amino acids. CDR3 DNA sequence: TGTGCCAGCAGTTACGGGACATCCAGATCACCCCTCCACTTT. Protein sequence: CASSYGTSRSPLHF.

The genes are TRBV5-1 and TRBJ2-2, with D tentatively TRBD2 (6 bases). This CDR3 comprises 15 residues. Germline lookup yields CDR1 SGHRS and CDR2 YFSETQ. Trimming pared 1 base from V and 2 bases from J, leaving 9 bases between. The CDR3 here is CASSLWGDNTGELFF. The CDR3 DNA follows: TGCGCCAGCAGCTTGTGGGGGGATAACACCGGGGAGCTGTTTTTT.

The V call is TRBV5-8, the J call TRBJ1-5; no reliable D call. The CDR3 has 12 amino acids. Per the germline V gene, CDR1 is SGHTS and CDR2 is YDEGEE. The germline V and J ends were trimmed by 2 bases and 4 bases, with 4 bases remaining between them. For the CDR3, the DNA is TGTGCCAGCAGCTTCCTGAATCAGCCCCAGCATTTT. It specifies CASSFLNQPQHF.

The chain uses TRBV28 and TRBJ1-1; TRBD1 matches 7 bases. V lost 10 bases and J lost 10; bases outside the gene matches: 12. Per germline, CDR1 MDHEN and CDR2 SYDVKM. The CDR3 has 12 residues. The CDR3 spells CANRQGPLGAFF. CDR3 nucleotides: TGTGCCAACAGACAGGGACCTCTTGGAGCTTTCTTT.

The chain recombines TRBV6-5 with TRBJ1-1; possibly TRBD1 for D (5 bases). Between the trimmed V and J ends, which lost 4 bases and 4 bases, there was a span of 13 bases. Germline loops: CDR1 MNHEY, CDR2 SVGAGI. The CDR3 has 14 amino acids. The CDR3 here is CASSSAGGRTEAFF. For the CDR3, the DNA is TGTGCCAGCAGTTCGGCCGGGGGACGCACTGAAGCTTTCTTT.

The chain couples TRBV18 to TRBJ2-2, with D perhaps TRBD1 (6 bases). CDR1 is KGHSH, CDR2 LQKENI, per germline. V shed 6 bases and J shed 8 bases, with 13 bases lying between them. The CDR3 is made up of 13 amino acids. The CDR3 region has the DNA TGTGCCAGCTCGACAGGCGCTTATGGGGAGCTGTTTTTT. This translates into CASSTGAYGELFF.

The rearrangement joins TRBV10-2 to TRBJ2-7, with TRBD2 matching over 8 bases. The V gene end was trimmed by 9 bases and the J gene end by 4 bases; junction bases not matched to a gene: 11. The length of the CDR3 is 14 residues. Germline loops: CDR1 WSHSY, CDR2 SAAADI. The CDR3 reads CASSVSGMTYEQYF. The DNA of the CDR3 is TGCGCCAGTTCAGTTAGCGGGATGACTTACGAGCAGTACTTC.

J is TRBJ1-1 and V is TRBV12-5; perhaps TRBD1 as D (5 bases). The V gene lost 6 bases and the J gene lost 1 base, with 15 bases spanning the gap. Germline V lookup: CDR1 LGHNT, CDR2 FRNRAP. CDR3 length: 15 residues. The CDR3, as DNA: TGTGCTAGTGGCCCTAGGCGGACAACGAACACTGAAGCTTTCTTT. The encoded protein is CASGPRRTTNTEAFF.

V gene TRBV2 combines with J gene TRBJ2-3; 8 bases fit TRBD2. The CDR3 consists of 16 residues. V was pared by 1 base and J by 6 bases, with 9 bases of the junction left unmatched. Germline assignment: CDR1 SNHLY and CDR2 FYNNEI. The CDR3 protein is CASSEVGGGPEDTQYF. The CDR3, as DNA: TGTGCCAGCAGTGAAGTAGGCGGGGGGCCAGAGGATACGCAGTATTTT.

V is TRBV25-1 and J is TRBJ1-2; D is uncertain. Trimming stripped 2 bases from V and 8 bases from J, with 9 bases between. Germline V lookup: CDR1 MGHDK, CDR2 SYGVNS. The CDR3 covers 12 residues. The CDR3 coding sequence is TGTGCCAGCAGTGAAAGTGGCAGGGGCTACACCTTC. This sequence encodes CASSESGRGYTF.